The TCR beta chain under discussion was sequenced for a study of T-cell memory formation after mild COVID-19. Study-wide results and caveats: Within pre-infection memory, some responding clones were found, suggesting cross-reactive memory joined.

MiXCR, run by TCRdb on the 5' RACE reads, gives a single entry per CDR3 protein. The sample shows hundreds of thousands of distinct CDR3 sequences, 15% to 20% of them seen only once. This CDR3 has 20 residues. Trimming took 4 bases from V and 3 from J; bases not matched to a gene: 22. Germline loops: CDR1 SGHRS, CDR2 YFSETQ. As to this clonotype: As yet, its antigen is unknown.

V gene TRBV5-1 combines with J gene TRBJ2-1, with 7 bases matching TRBD1. This TCR came from an adult woman who had mild COVID-19 (a few samples of this study predate the infection). Cell type and time point are not known. The sequencing sample was made of PBMCs or a T cell subset sorted from them (not recorded which). The CDR3 here is CASSPDRVLARTPGYNEQFF. The CDR3 DNA follows: TGCGCCAGCAGCCCTGACAGGGTTCTTGCTCGGACCCCGGGCTACAATGAGCAGTTCTTC. Supplemented by reference TRBV5-1 and TRBJ2-1, the full variable domain reads KAGVTQTPRYLIKTRGQQVTLSCSPISGHRSVSWYQQTPGQGLQFLFEYFSETQRNKGNFPGRFSGRQFSNSRSEMNVSTLELGDSALYLCASSPDRVLARTPGYNEQFFGPGTRLTVL.